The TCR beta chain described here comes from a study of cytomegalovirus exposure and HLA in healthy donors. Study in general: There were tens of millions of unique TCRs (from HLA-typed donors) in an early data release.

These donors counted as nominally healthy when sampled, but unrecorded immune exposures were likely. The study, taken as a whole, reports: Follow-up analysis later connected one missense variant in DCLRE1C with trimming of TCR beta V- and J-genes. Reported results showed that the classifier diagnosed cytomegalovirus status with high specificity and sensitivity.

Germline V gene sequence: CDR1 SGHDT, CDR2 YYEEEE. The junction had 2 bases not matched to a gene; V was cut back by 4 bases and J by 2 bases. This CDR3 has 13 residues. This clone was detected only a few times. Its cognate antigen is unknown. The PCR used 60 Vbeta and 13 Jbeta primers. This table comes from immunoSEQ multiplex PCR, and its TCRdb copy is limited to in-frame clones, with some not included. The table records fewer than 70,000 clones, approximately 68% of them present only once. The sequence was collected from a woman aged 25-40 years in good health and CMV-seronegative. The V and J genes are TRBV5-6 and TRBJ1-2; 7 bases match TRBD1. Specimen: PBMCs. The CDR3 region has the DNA TGTGCCAGCAGCCGGGACAGCAACTATGGCTACACCTTC. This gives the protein CASSRDSNYGYTF.